This entry lists 29 T cell receptor beta chains sequenced from one sample in a study of memory CD4+ T cells and cytomegalovirus serostatus. The sort gate was single viable CD3+CD4+CD8-CD45RO+ cells for memory CD4+ T cells. Generated by immunoSEQ multiplex PCR, the TCRdb table keeps only in-frame clones and is missing some. This table has tens of thousands of clones, about 73% appearing once. The sample consisted of memory CD4+ T cells from blood. These receptors were taken from an adult in good health and CMV-seropositive.

This chain uses TRBV4-2 with TRBJ2-5; D unresolved. Trimming removed 0 bases from V and 4 bases from J, with 9 bases in between. CDR1 and CDR2 (germline): LGHNA, YNFKEQ. The CDR3 has 14 amino acids. The CDR3 protein is CASSQERSGETQYF. CDR3 DNA sequence: TGTGCCAGCAGCCAAGAACGGTCGGGAGAGACCCAGTACTTC.

This clone was found a few times. The V gene is TRBV10-3, the J gene TRBJ1-2, with 9 bases that match TRBD1. There are 11 residues in the CDR3. V dropped 10 bases and J dropped 7; count of bases not matched to a gene: 4. The V gene's germline CDR1 is ENHRY and CDR2 SYGVKD. CDR3: CATTGGFGYTF. The CDR3 DNA is TGTGCCACCACAGGGGGCTTTGGCTACACCTTC.

The chain recombines TRBV29-1 with TRBJ1-2; D perhaps matches TRBD1 (5 bases). V shed 0 bases and J shed 7 bases, with 12 bases lying between them. Germline V gives CDR1 SQVTM, CDR2 ANQGSEA. The CDR3 consists of 13 residues. CDR3: CSVEDRGLAGYTF. Written as DNA, the CDR3 is TGCAGCGTTGAAGATCGGGGGTTAGCTGGCTACACCTTC.

V is TRBV5-1 and J is TRBJ2-3, with TRBD1 matching over 7 bases. V dropped 0 bases and J dropped 2; count of bases not matched to a gene: 3. The germline CDR1 and CDR2 sequences are SGHRS and YFSETQ. The CDR3 loop spans 15 amino acids. Here the CDR3 DNA reads TGCGCCAGCAGCTTGGGCGACAGGGACACAGATACGCAGTATTTT. It encodes CASSLGDRDTDTQYF.

The chain joins TRBV27 to TRBJ1-5; possibly TRBD1 for D (5 bases). V was shortened by 2 bases and J by 0 bases, with 17 bases between the two germline ends. CDR1 is MNHEY and CDR2 is SMNVEV in the germline V gene (reference sequence). This CDR3 spans 18 amino acids. The CDR3 DNA sequence: TGTGCCAGCAGTTTACGTGGAGGGGCCCCTTCTAGCAATCAGCCCCAGCATTTT. It yields the protein CASSLRGGAPSSNQPQHF.

This chain links TRBV6-5 with TRBJ1-2; D is possibly TRBD1 (6 bases). The CDR3 runs 14 residues. Germline values: CDR1 MNHEY, CDR2 SVGAGI. The V end lost 5 bases, the J end lost 1 base, and 11 bases lay between the germline ends. The CDR3 DNA reads as TGTGCCAGCAGTAGGACAGTTTATAACTATGGCTACACCTTC. Translated: CASSRTVYNYGYTF.

This clone was observed a handful of times. The CDR3 DNA follows: TGTGCCAGCTCACCTTCGGCGGGAGTCGGGGGGGAGCCTATGGACGAGCAGTACGTC. Encoded protein: CASSPSAGVGGEPMDEQYV. This chain connects TRBV18 to TRBJ2-7, with 8 bases matching TRBD2. The V and J ends lost 3 bases and 5 bases, in that order; junction bases with no gene match: 21. The CDR3 runs to 19 residues. CDR1 KGHSH and CDR2 LQKENI come from the germline V gene.

The chain is built from TRBV6-1 and TRBJ1-2; D unresolved. The CDR3 consists of 13 residues. Germline V gene sequence: CDR1 MNHNS, CDR2 SASEGT. V was trimmed by 5 bases and J by 3 bases, leaving 10 bases between them. The CDR3 is CASSMDLDYGYTF. For the CDR3, the DNA is TGTGCCAGCAGTATGGACTTGGACTATGGCTACACCTTC.

The chain joins TRBV2 to TRBJ2-7; D is unclear. V lost 9 bases and J lost 0, with 15 bases in between. This CDR3 comprises 14 residues. The germline gives CDR1 SNHLY, CDR2 FYNNEI. For the CDR3, the DNA is TGTGCCAGTAAACTGCAGCGAAACTCCTACGAGCAGTACGTC. Translating it yields CASKLQRNSYEQYV.

The chain has TRBV28 and TRBJ2-7; 7 bases line up with TRBD1. V trimming: 7 bases; J trimming: 4 bases; junction bases outside the gene matches: 10. The germline V gene encodes CDR1 MDHEN and CDR2 SYDVKM. This CDR3 spans 14 amino acids. Written as DNA, the CDR3 is TGTGCCAGCACCACTCGGGACAGAACTTACGAGCAGTACTTC. It yields the protein CASTTRDRTYEQYF.

The chain links TRBV2 to TRBJ1-1; 9 bases are shared with TRBD1. Germline CDR1 reads SNHLY; CDR2 reads FYNNEI. This CDR3 spans 14 amino acids. With V trimmed by 6 bases and J by 2 bases, 4 bases remained unmatched. The CDR3 DNA reads TGTGCCAGCAGGGACAGGGGATTTAACACTGAAGCTTTCTTT. The encoded protein is CASRDRGFNTEAFF.

The genes are TRBV6-5 and TRBJ2-7; D remains unclear. Germline V gene lookup returns CDR1 MNHEY and CDR2 SVGAGI. The V end was cut by 3 bases, the J end by 7 bases, with 7 bases between. The CDR3 is 11 amino acids. CDR3 in DNA: TGTGCCAGCAGTTATGTCAGGGAGCAGTACTTC. Its protein product is CASSYVREQYF.

The V and J genes are TRBV28 and TRBJ2-2, with 7 positions matching TRBD2. The germline V gene encodes CDR1 MDHEN and CDR2 SYDVKM. The CDR3 runs 16 residues. The trim removed 5 bases at V and 4 bases at J, leaving 10 bases unmatched. CDR3 coding DNA: TGTGCCAGCAGTGGAAGCGGGATCTCTGGCACCGGGGAGCTGTTTTTT. This translates into CASSGSGISGTGELFF.

The chain uses TRBV7-2 and TRBJ2-1; the D gene is possibly TRBD1 (6 bases). V dropped 5 bases and J dropped 8 bases, with 16 bases sitting between them. The CDR3 is 14 residues long. Germline CDR1 reads SGHTA; CDR2 reads FQGNSA. CDR3 sequence (DNA): TGTGCCAGCAGCCAGGGGTCCGCTTCGTATGAGCAGTTCTTC. Its translation: CASSQGSASYEQFF.

The chain has TRBV18 and TRBJ1-1, with TRBD1 matching 7 bases. The CDR3 contains 15 residues. The trim removed 3 bases at V and 1 base at J, leaving 5 bases unmatched. Germline V gene sequence: CDR1 KGHSH, CDR2 LQKENI. CDR3 region: CASSPEGASNTEAFF. The CDR3 coding sequence is TGTGCCAGCTCACCTGAGGGGGCCTCGAACACTGAAGCTTTCTTT.

The chain links TRBV19 to TRBJ1-2; D not resolved. Germline lookup yields CDR1 LNHDA and CDR2 SQIVND (reference sequence). This CDR3 contains 15 residues. V lost 2 bases, J lost 3 bases, and 13 bases lay in between. The CDR3 DNA reads as TGTGCCAGTAGTATACCGGACGGTAAACACTATGGCTACACCTTC. As protein: CASSIPDGKHYGYTF.

The rearrangement uses TRBV30 and TRBJ1-2; D possibly corresponds to TRBD1 (5 bases). This CDR3 is 11 amino acids long. Trimming removed 0 bases at V and 6 bases at J, with 5 bases between. Germline assignment: CDR1 GTSNPN and CDR2 SVGIG (reference sequence). CDR3 amino acids: CAWSVGDGYTF. In DNA, the CDR3 is TGTGCCTGGAGTGTAGGGGATGGCTACACCTTC.

The chain employs TRBV7-2 and TRBJ2-7, with 8 positions matching TRBD2. The CDR3 sequence is 13 residues long. V shed 1 base, J shed 6 bases, and the junction held 2 bases outside the gene matches. Per germline, CDR1 SGHTA and CDR2 FQGNSA. This chain's CDR3 is CASSLGREGEQYF. In DNA form, the CDR3 reads TGTGCCAGCAGCTTAGGTCGGGAGGGCGAGCAGTACTTC.

This clone was detected a few times. This chain links TRBV25-1 with TRBJ1-3; unclear D gene. CDR1 and CDR2 (germline): MGHDK, SYGVNS. Trimming took off 4 bases at V and 6 bases at J, with 4 bases between the two ends. The CDR3 totals 11 residues. CDR3 nucleotides: TGTGCCAGCAGTGTGTTAAACACCATATATTTT. Protein product: CASSVLNTIYF.

The chain combines TRBV5-6 with TRBJ1-1; the D is unclear. The V and J ends lost 1 base and 11 bases respectively, with 21 bases between them. Germline values: CDR1 SGHDT, CDR2 YYEEEE. The CDR3 has 15 amino acids. The CDR3 loop reads CASSLTLGSQRGAFF. For the CDR3, the DNA is TGTGCCAGCAGCTTGACTCTGGGATCCCAAAGAGGGGCTTTCTTT.

This chain joins TRBV7-9 and TRBJ1-1; D gene unclear. The CDR3 length is 12 residues. Trimming shortened V by 1 base and J by 6 bases, and 6 bases separated the two germline ends. CDR1 is SEHNR, CDR2 FQNEAQ, per germline (reference sequence). Written as DNA, the CDR3 is TGTGCCAGCAGCTTAGTGGTCCCTGAAGCTTTCTTT. It encodes CASSLVVPEAFF.

The gene calls are TRBV21-1 and TRBJ2-5. TRBV21-1 represents a pseudogene. The CDR3 contains 12 residues. DNA for the CDR3: TGTGCCAGCAGCAAAAAGGGAGAGACCCAGTACTTC. Its translation: CASSKKGETQYF.

The V gene is TRBV6-5, the J gene TRBJ1-4; D may be TRBD1 (5 bases). CDR1 MNHEY and CDR2 SVGAGI come from the germline V gene. There are 15 residues in the CDR3. Trimming pared 7 bases from V and 10 bases from J, leaving 22 bases between. The CDR3 loop reads CASTQQVPGRGKLFF. Here the CDR3 DNA reads TGTGCCAGCACCCAACAGGTCCCAGGCCGTGGAAAACTGTTTTTT.

This clone was seen more than once but under ten times. The V call is TRBV10-3, the J call TRBJ2-2; 14 bases are a match to TRBD2. Germline V gene lookup returns CDR1 ENHRY and CDR2 SYGVKD. The CDR3 is 16 residues long. The junction had 1 base not matched to a gene; V was cut back by 6 bases and J by 1 base. The CDR3 loop reads CAIRTSGRGNTGELFF. CDR3 in DNA: TGTGCCATCAGGACTAGCGGGAGGGGGAACACCGGGGAGCTGTTTTTT.

This rearrangement joins TRBV20-1 to TRBJ1-1; D gene ambiguous. Germline V gives CDR1 DFQATT, CDR2 SNEGSKA (reference sequence). The length of the CDR3 is 11 residues. The V end lost 5 bases, the J end lost 2 bases, and 6 bases lay between the germline ends. CDR3 coding DNA: TGCAGTGCTTGGGTAAACACTGAAGCTTTCTTT. Translating it yields CSAWVNTEAFF.

J is TRBJ1-3 and V is TRBV6-6; TRBD1 might be the D (6 bases). Trimming shortened V by 0 bases and J by 2 bases, and 11 bases separated the two germline ends. The germline V gene encodes CDR1 MNHNY and CDR2 SVGAGI (reference sequence). The length of the CDR3 is 16 residues. In nucleotides, the CDR3 is TGTGCCAGCAGTTACTCGACCCGGACAGCTGGAAACACCATATATTTT. Protein: CASSYSTRTAGNTIYF.

The rearrangement joins TRBV7-9 to TRBJ2-1, with 9 bases lining up with TRBD2. Germline-derived CDR1 and CDR2 are SEHNR and FQNEAQ (reference sequence). The CDR3 totals 18 residues. V shed 3 bases, J shed 8 bases, and the junction held 17 bases outside the gene matches. The CDR3 DNA reads as TGTGCCAGCAGCTTTAAGATCCGGCTAGCGGGACCCGCGGATGAGCAGTTCTTC. Amino acid sequence: CASSFKIRLAGPADEQFF.

The rearrangement links TRBV11-1 to TRBJ2-2; 7 bases are a match to TRBD1. CDR1 SGHAT and CDR2 FQDESV come from the germline V gene (reference sequence). CDR3 size: 15 residues. The trim removed 5 bases at V and 8 bases at J, leaving 11 bases unmatched. CDR3 sequence (DNA): TGTGCCAGCAGCCCGAGGCGACAGGGTGAAGGGGAGCTGTTTTTT. Residues: CASSPRRQGEGELFF.

V usage is TRBV7-2 and J usage is TRBJ2-3; TRBD1 matches at 7 bases. The V segment lost 5 bases and the J segment 5 bases; nucleotides outside the gene matches: 10. Germline CDR1 reads SGHTA; CDR2 reads FQGNSA. The CDR3 extends over 15 amino acids. The CDR3 nucleotides read TGTGCCAGCAGCCGCCAGGGACAGAGCTTAGATACGCAGTATTTT. It codes for CASSRQGQSLDTQYF. The whole variable domain, remainder taken from reference TRBV7-2 and TRBJ2-3, is GAGVSQSPSNKVTEKGKDVELRCDPISGHTALYWYRQSLGQGLEFLIYFQGNSAPDKSGLPSDRFSAERTGGSVSTLTIQRTQQEDSAVYLCASSRQGQSLDTQYFGPGTRLTVL.